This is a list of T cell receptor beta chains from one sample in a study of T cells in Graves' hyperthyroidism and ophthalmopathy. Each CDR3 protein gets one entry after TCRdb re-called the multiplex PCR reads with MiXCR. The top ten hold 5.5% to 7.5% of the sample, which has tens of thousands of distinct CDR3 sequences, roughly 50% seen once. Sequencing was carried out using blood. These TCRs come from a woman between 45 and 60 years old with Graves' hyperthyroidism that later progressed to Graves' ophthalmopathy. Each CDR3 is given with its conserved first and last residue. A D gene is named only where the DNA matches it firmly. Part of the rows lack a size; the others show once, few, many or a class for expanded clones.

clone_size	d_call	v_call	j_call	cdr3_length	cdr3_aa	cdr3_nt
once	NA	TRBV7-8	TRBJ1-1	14	CASSLVGGGTEAFF	TGTGCCAGCAGCTTAGTAGGGGGAGGCACTGAAGCTTTCTTT
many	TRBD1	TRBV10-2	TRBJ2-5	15	CASSGWTGGFETQYF	TGCGCCAGCAGTGGGTGGACAGGGGGTTTTGAGACCCAGTACTTC
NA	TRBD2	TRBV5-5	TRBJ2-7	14	CASSINSGSGGQYF	TGTGCCAGCAGTATTAATAGCGGGAGTGGTGGGCAGTACTTC
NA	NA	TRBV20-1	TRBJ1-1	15	CSASNQRAGNTEAFF	TGCAGTGCCAGTAACCAGAGGGCTGGAAACACTGAAGCTTTCTTT
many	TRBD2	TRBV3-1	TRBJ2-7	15	CASSQDLGRAWEQYF	TGTGCCAGCAGCCAAGACCTCGGGAGGGCCTGGGAGCAGTACTTC
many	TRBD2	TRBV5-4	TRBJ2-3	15	CASSPSGRIGDTQYF	TGTGCCAGCAGCCCTAGCGGGAGGATCGGAGATACGCAGTATTTT
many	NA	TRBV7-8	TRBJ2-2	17	CASSSGAGGANTGELFF	TGTGCCAGCAGCTCGGGGGCAGGAGGCGCGAACACCGGGGAGCTGTTTTTT
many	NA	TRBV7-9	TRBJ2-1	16	CASSLELIASYNEQFF	TGTGCCAGCAGCTTAGAGCTAATCGCTAGTTACAATGAGCAGTTCTTC
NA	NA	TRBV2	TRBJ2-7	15	CAGSADIPPYNEQYF	TGTGCCGGCAGTGCCGACATTCCACCCTACAATGAGCAGTACTTC
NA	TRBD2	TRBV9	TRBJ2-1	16	CASSPLGSGGYNEQFF	TGTGCCAGCAGCCCCCTTGGTAGCGGGGGTTACAATGAGCAGTTCTTC
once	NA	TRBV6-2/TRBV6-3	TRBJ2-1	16	CASSSPPNYGFDEQFF	TGTGCCAGCAGTAGCCCACCAAACTATGGCTTTGATGAGCAGTTCTTC
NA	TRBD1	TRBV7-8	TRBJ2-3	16	CASSVPRGQVVDTQYF	TGTGCCAGCAGCGTACCTAGGGGACAGGTCGTAGATACGCAGTATTTT
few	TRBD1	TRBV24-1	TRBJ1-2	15	CATSDLQGGNYGYTF	TGTGCCACCAGTGATTTGCAGGGGGGCAACTATGGCTACACCTTC
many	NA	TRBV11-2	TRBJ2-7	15	CASSLDRVGSYEQYF	TGTGCCAGCAGCTTAGATCGGGTCGGCTCCTACGAGCAGTACTTC
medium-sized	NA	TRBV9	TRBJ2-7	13	CASSVDPVREQYF	TGTGCCAGCAGCGTAGATCCGGTACGTGAGCAGTACTTC
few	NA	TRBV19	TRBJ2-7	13	CASSIGRHDEQYF	TGTGCCAGTAGTATTGGCCGGCACGACGAGCAGTACTTC
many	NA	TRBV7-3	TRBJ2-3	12	CASSKYTDTQYF	TGTGCCAGCAGCAAATACACAGATACGCAGTATTTT
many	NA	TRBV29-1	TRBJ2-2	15	CSVAGRERSTGELFF	TGCAGCGTTGCGGGCAGGGAACGGAGCACCGGGGAGCTGTTTTTT
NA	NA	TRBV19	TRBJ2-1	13	CASSMDSMGEQFF	TGTGCCAGTAGTATGGACAGTATGGGTGAGCAGTTCTTC
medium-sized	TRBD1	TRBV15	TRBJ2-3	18	CATSSHLPGQGSTDTQYF	TGTGCCACCAGTTCGCACCTTCCGGGACAGGGAAGCACAGATACGCAGTATTTT
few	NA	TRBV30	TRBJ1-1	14	CAWSVDLTGAEAFF	TGTGCCTGGAGTGTGGACCTCACCGGGGCTGAAGCTTTCTTT
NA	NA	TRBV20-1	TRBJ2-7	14	CSASRRRTGYEQYF	TGCAGTGCTTCAAGACGAAGGACGGGCTACGAGCAGTACTTC
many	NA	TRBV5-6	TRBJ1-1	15	CASSLGGLMNTEAFF	TGTGCCAGCAGCTTGGGTGGTCTTATGAACACTGAAGCTTTCTTT
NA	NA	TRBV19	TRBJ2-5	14	CASSARGQGSSQYF	TGTGCCAGTAGTGCACGGGGGCAGGGTAGTTCCCAGTACTTC
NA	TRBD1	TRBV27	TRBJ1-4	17	CASRRRGRWGENEKLFF	TGTGCCAGCAGACGCAGGGGGAGGTGGGGGGAAAATGAAAAACTGTTTTTT
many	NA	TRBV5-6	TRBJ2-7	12	CASSLDKYEQYF	TGTGCCAGCAGCTTGGATAAATACGAGCAGTACTTC
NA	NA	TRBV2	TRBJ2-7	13	CASSGGSIVEQYF	TGTGCCAGCAGTGGAGGGAGCATTGTCGAGCAGTACTTC
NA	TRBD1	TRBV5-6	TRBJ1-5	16	CASSRTGGAGNQPQHF	TGTGCCAGCAGCCGTACAGGGGGCGCGGGCAATCAGCCCCAGCATTTT
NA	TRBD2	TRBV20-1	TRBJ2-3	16	CSARDKEGLAGGTAYW	TGCAGCGCTAGAGATAAAGAGGGGCTAGCGGGAGGGACGGCGTATTGG
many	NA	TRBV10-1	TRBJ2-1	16	CASSEPSSGSYNEQFF	TGCGCCAGCAGTGAACCTAGTTCGGGGTCCTACAATGAGCAGTTCTTC
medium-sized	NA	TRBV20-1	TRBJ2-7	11	CSADDNYEQYF	TGCAGTGCTGACGACAACTACGAGCAGTACTTC
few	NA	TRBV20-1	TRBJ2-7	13	CSASAGQADEQYF	TGCAGTGCTAGTGCAGGCCAGGCGGACGAGCAGTACTTC
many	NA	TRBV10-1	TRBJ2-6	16	CASSKKTVSGANVLTF	TGCGCCAGCAGTAAAAAAACGGTCTCAGGGGCCAACGTCCTGACTTTC
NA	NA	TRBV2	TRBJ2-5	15	CASSEGRGLGETQYF	TGTGCCAGCAGTGAGGGCAGGGGTTTAGGAGAGACCCAGTACTTC
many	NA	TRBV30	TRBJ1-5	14	CAWSPVQNNQPQHF	TGTGCCTGGAGTCCGGTACAGAACAATCAGCCCCAGCATTTT
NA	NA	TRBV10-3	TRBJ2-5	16	CAISNPGRGEQETQYF	TGTGCCATCAGCAACCCCGGTCGGGGCGAACAAGAGACCCAGTACTTC
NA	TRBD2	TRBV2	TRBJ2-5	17	CASSGGRTSGRLGTQYF	TGTGCCAGCAGTGGGGGGCGGACTAGCGGGAGACTCGGGACCCAGTACTTC
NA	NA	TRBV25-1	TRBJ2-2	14	CASTPWNPNGELFF	TGTGCCAGCACACCGTGGAACCCCAACGGGGAGCTGTTTTTT
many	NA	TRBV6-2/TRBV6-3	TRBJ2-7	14	CASSDIAESYEQYF	TGTGCCAGCAGTGATATAGCGGAGTCCTACGAGCAGTACTTC
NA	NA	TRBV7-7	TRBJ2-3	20	CASSFYICSAPGLATDTQYF	NA
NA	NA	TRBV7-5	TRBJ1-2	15	CTSVPEIGQDDGYTF	NA
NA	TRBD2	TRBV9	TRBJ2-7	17	CASSPRLRVAGEDEQYF	TGTGCCAGCAGCCCACGACTAAGGGTAGCGGGAGAGGACGAGCAGTACTTC
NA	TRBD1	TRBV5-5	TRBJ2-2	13	CASSLSHNRGLFF	TGTGCCAGCAGCCTGTCCCATAACAGGGGGCTGTTTTTT
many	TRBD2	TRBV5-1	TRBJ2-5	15	CASFDTSGGQETQYF	TGCGCCAGCTTCGACACTAGCGGGGGCCAAGAGACCCAGTACTTC
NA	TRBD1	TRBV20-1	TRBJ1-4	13	CSATDRGYEKLFF	TGCAGTGCCACGGACAGGGGATATGAAAAACTGTTTTTT
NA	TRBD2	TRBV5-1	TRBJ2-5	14	CASSPNAAGGPQYF	TGCGCCAGCAGCCCCAACGCCGCGGGAGGGCCCCAGTACTTC
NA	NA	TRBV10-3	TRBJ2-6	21	CAISDTRQNPNEVVRANVLTF	TGTGCCATCAGTGACACCCGACAGAATCCCAACGAGGTGGTCCGGGCCAACGTCCTGACTTTC
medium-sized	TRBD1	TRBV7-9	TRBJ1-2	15	CASSLADRTVYGYTF	TGTGCCAGCAGCTTAGCGGACAGGACAGTCTATGGCTACACCTTC
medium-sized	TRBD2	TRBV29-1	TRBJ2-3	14	CGLLAGGPTDTQYF	TGCGGATTACTAGCGGGAGGACCCACAGATACGCAGTATTTT
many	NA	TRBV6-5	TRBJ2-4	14	CASSYGGNKNIQYF	TGTGCCAGCAGTTATGGGGGGAACAAAAACATTCAGTACTTC
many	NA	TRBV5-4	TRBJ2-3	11	CASSFADTQYF	TGTGCCAGCAGCTTCGCAGATACGCAGTATTTT
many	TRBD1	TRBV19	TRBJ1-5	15	CASSGGQGVNQPQHF	TGTGCCAGTAGTGGAGGGCAGGGGGTCAATCAGCCCCAGCATTTT